These 23 T cell receptor beta chains were sequenced from one sample in a study of T cells in Graves' hyperthyroidism and ophthalmopathy. TCR beta CDR3 sequences were amplified from RNA transcripts. With the HTBI primer set, the TCR CDR3 went through a first round of RT-PCR. TCRdb analysed the multiplex PCR reads with MiXCR anew, one entry per CDR3 protein. The repertoire has 450,000 to 650,000 distinct CDR3 sequences, approximately 14% of them found once; the top ten carry about 6.6%. Sequencing used blood. Receptors were obtained from a woman younger than 30 with Graves' ophthalmopathy.

Many counts were recorded for this clonotype. Here the CDR3 reads CASSYTGQYNSPLHF. The CDR3 DNA is TGTGCCAGCAGTTACACCGGACAGTATAATTCACCCCTCCACTTT. The chain has TRBV6-5 and TRBJ1-6, with TRBD1 as a possible D gene (6 bases). V was cut by 2 bases and J by 4 bases, with 9 bases left in between. The CDR3 has 15 amino acids. The germline CDR1 and CDR2 sequences are MNHEY and SVGAGI.

The chain links TRBV4-1 to TRBJ2-7, with 12 bases that match TRBD2. CDR1 is MGHRA, CDR2 YSYEKL, per germline. The V segment lost 8 bases and the J segment 7 bases; nucleotides outside the gene matches: 6. This CDR3 contains 13 residues. CDR3: CASSTSGSREQYF. The CDR3 nucleotides read TGCGCCAGCTCGACTAGCGGGAGTCGGGAGCAGTACTTC.

There are a few counts of this clonotype. The chain links TRBV9 to TRBJ2-5; D unresolved. V was clipped by 0 bases and J by 3 bases, with 9 bases between them. The CDR3 consists of 14 residues. Germline CDR1 is SGDLS and CDR2 is YYNGEE. CDR3 DNA: TGTGCCAGCAGCGTAGCGGGCACGGAAGAGACCCAGTACTTC. Amino acids: CASSVAGTEETQYF.

At least ten counts were recorded for this clonotype. J is TRBJ2-7 and V is TRBV11-2; the match to TRBD2 covers 10 bases. The CDR3 consists of 15 residues. Germline V gives CDR1 SGHAT, CDR2 FQNNGV. V was clipped by 5 bases and J by 4 bases; unmatched bases: 8. The CDR3 protein is CASSLGLAEVYEQYF. The CDR3 bases are TGTGCCAGCAGCCTCGGACTAGCGGAAGTTTACGAGCAGTACTTC. The variable domain in full, with the rest retrieved from reference TRBV11-2 and TRBJ2-7, is EAGVAQSPRYKIIEKRQSVAFWCNPISGHATLYWYQQILGQGPKLLIQFQNNGVVDDSQLPKDRFSAERLKGVDSTLKIQPAKLEDSAVYLCASSLGLAEVYEQYFGPGTRLTVT.

The sample holds many counts of this clonotype. The chain couples TRBV28 to TRBJ2-7; possible D gene TRBD2, 6 bases. The germline CDR1 and CDR2 sequences are MDHEN and SYDVKM. The CDR3 totals 15 residues. Trimming removed 7 bases from V and 1 base from J, with 17 bases in between. The CDR3 here is CASTEEGRLSYEQYF. CDR3 coding DNA: TGTGCCAGCACCGAGGAGGGACGACTATCCTACGAGCAGTACTTC.

This clonotype showed up many times. The chain carries TRBV27 and TRBJ2-7; TRBD2 might be the D (5 bases). V was shortened by 4 bases and J by 2 bases, with 18 bases between the two germline ends. This CDR3 is 16 amino acids long. Germline V gene lookup returns CDR1 MNHEY and CDR2 SMNVEV (reference sequence). The CDR3 spells CASSSTADPRPYEQYF. CDR3 sequence (DNA): TGTGCCAGCAGTTCCACAGCGGACCCAAGGCCCTACGAGCAGTACTTC.

This clonotype was observed a few times. V is TRBV3-1 and J is TRBJ2-7, with D perhaps TRBD1 (6 bases). The CDR3 loop spans 14 amino acids. Germline CDR1 is LGHDT and CDR2 is YNNKEL (reference sequence). V lost 4 bases and J 1 base, leaving 11 bases between the germline ends. The chain's CDR3 is CASSRRTESYEQYF. The CDR3 nucleotides read TGTGCCAGCAGCCGACGGACAGAGTCCTACGAGCAGTACTTC.

This clonotype was counted ten times or more. As DNA, the CDR3 is TGTGCCAGCCTCACCACCGGGGTCCATACGCAGTATTTT. Translation gives CASLTTGVHTQYF. V and J are TRBV13 and TRBJ2-3; tentatively, D is TRBD2 (5 bases). Germline V gene data show CDR1 as PRHDT and CDR2 as FYEKMQ (reference sequence). This CDR3 has 13 amino acids. Trimming removed 8 bases at V and 7 bases at J, with 16 bases between.

This clonotype showed up many times. The chain employs TRBV2 and TRBJ2-3; 8 bases map to TRBD2. The CDR3 is 13 amino acids. The V gene end was trimmed by 6 bases and the J gene end by 8 bases; junction bases not matched to a gene: 7. Germline lookup yields CDR1 SNHLY and CDR2 FYNNEI. CDR3: CASSLAAGGTQYF. In DNA, the CDR3 is TGTGCCAGCAGCCTAGCGGCGGGGGGTACGCAGTATTTT.

This clonotype came up many times. The chain employs TRBV20-1 and TRBJ2-7; the match to TRBD1 covers 8 bases. The CDR3 is 15 amino acids. The germline gives CDR1 DFQATT, CDR2 SNEGSKA (reference sequence). Trimming cost V 3 bases and J 1 base; bases outside gene matches: 8. The CDR3 DNA is TGCAGTGCTAGCGCCGAGGGGACAGGATCCTACGAGCAGTACTTC. Encoded protein: CSASAEGTGSYEQYF.

As concerns this clonotype: A much larger clone lies a single base off, so this may be a read error. The chain has TRBV15 and TRBJ2-7; TRBD2 matches 7 bases. CDR3 length: 14 amino acids. From germline, CDR1 is LNHNV and CDR2 YYDKDF (reference sequence). CDR3 in amino acids: CASSREDYSYEQYF. The CDR3 DNA reads TGTGCCTCCAGTCGGGAGGACTACTCCTACGAGCAGTACTTC.

In this sample, this clonotype turned up a few times. The chain employs TRBV7-9 and TRBJ2-7, with D perhaps matching TRBD1 (6 bases). V was pared by 1 base and J by 2 bases, with 15 bases between. The CDR3 contains 16 residues. Germline V gene lookup returns CDR1 SEHNR and CDR2 FQNEAQ (reference sequence). The CDR3 nucleotides read TGTGCCAGCAGCTTAGTTGGACAGCCCGTCGCCTACGAGCAGTACTTC. Its translation is CASSLVGQPVAYEQYF.

The V gene is TRBV6-1, the J gene TRBJ1-4; D remains ambiguous. V shed 9 bases and J shed 6 bases, with 11 bases lying between them. This CDR3 contains 12 residues. CDR1 and CDR2 from the germline V gene are MNHNS and SASEGT. In DNA, the CDR3 is TGTGCCAGTGATGATCGTCATGAAAAACTGTTTTTT. This sequence encodes CASDDRHEKLFF.

As for this clonotype: One junction end disagrees with the germline gene, perhaps due to a read error. This chain uses TRBV7-2 with TRBJ2-5, with D hard to call. The CDR3 has 14 residues. Germline values: CDR1 SGHTA, CDR2 FQGNSA. CDR3 nucleotide sequence: TGTGCCAGCAGCATCCCGACAACGAGGATCCCCGGGCACTTC. This gives the protein CASSIPTTRIPGHF. Full variable domain (rest looked up from reference TRBV7-2 and TRBJ2-5): GAGVSQSPSNKVTEKGKDVELRCDPISGHTALYWYRQSLGQGLEFLIYFQGNSAPDKSGLPSDRFSAERTGGSVSTLTIQRTQQEDSAVYLCASSIPTTRIPGHFGPGTRLLVL.

Ten or more counts support this clonotype. This chain joins TRBV7-9 and TRBJ1-1, with 7 bases lining up with TRBD1. The CDR3 is 13 residues long. Germline-derived CDR1 and CDR2 are SEHNR and FQNEAQ (reference sequence). V lost 8 bases and J lost 5; bases outside the gene matches: 8. CDR3 loop: CASCGQGGTEAFF. The CDR3, as DNA: TGTGCCAGCTGTGGGCAGGGGGGTACTGAAGCTTTCTTT.

This clonotype was recorded many times. One end of the junction is discordant with germline, which a read error may explain. The rearrangement links TRBV7-9 to TRBJ2-1; 11 nucleotides agree with TRBD2. Germline lookup yields CDR1 SEHNR and CDR2 FQNEAQ (reference sequence). The CDR3 length is 14 residues. The CDR3 DNA is TGTGCCAGCAGCATAGCGGGAGGGCCCAATGAGCAGTTCTTC. Protein sequence: CASSIAGGPNEQFF.

This clonotype was seen at least ten times. V gene TRBV15 combines with J gene TRBJ1-2, with D possibly being TRBD1 (6 bases). The CDR3 totals 15 residues. Trimming removed 2 bases at V and 2 bases at J, with 12 bases between. Germline CDR1 is LNHNV and CDR2 is YYDKDF (reference sequence). As DNA, the CDR3 is TGTGCCACCAGCAGATACGACGACAGGAACTATGGCTACACCTTC. The encoded protein is CATSRYDDRNYGYTF.

In this sample, this clonotype turned up a few times. V usage is TRBV24-1 and J usage is TRBJ1-2; unclear D gene. Germline CDR1 reads KGHDR; CDR2 reads SFDVKD. The ends were cut back, 3 bases at V and 11 bases at J, with 12 bases in the middle. The CDR3 totals 12 residues. CDR3 amino acids: CATSDIDTFYTF. The DNA of the CDR3 is TGTGCCACCAGTGATATTGACACCTTTTACACCTTC.

The table lists this clonotype with many counts. The V call is TRBV20-1, the J call TRBJ2-7; TRBD2 matches 8 bases. V lost 4 bases to trimming and J lost 2 bases; unmatched junction nucleotides: 4. Germline CDR1 is DFQATT and CDR2 is SNEGSKA (reference sequence). CDR3 size: 13 residues. CDR3 protein: CSATEGLAYEQYF. The CDR3 coding sequence is TGCAGTGCTACCGAGGGACTAGCCTACGAGCAGTACTTC.

The rearrangement joins TRBV5-1 to TRBJ1-6; 7 positions agree with TRBD1. J gave up 0 bases and V 4 bases, and 4 bases lay outside the gene matches. The germline CDR1 and CDR2 sequences are SGHRS and YFSETQ. The CDR3 is 16 amino acids. CDR3 protein: CASSRDSSSYNSPLHF. The DNA for the CDR3 is TGCGCCAGCAGCCGGGACAGCAGCTCCTATAATTCACCCCTCCACTTT.

The table lists this clonotype with many counts. V and J are TRBV4-2 and TRBJ2-7; 8 positions agree with TRBD2. With V trimmed by 5 bases and J by 7 bases, 16 bases remained unmatched. Germline V CDR1 and CDR2: LGHNA, YNFKEQ. The CDR3 contains 16 residues. The CDR3 nucleotides are TGTGCCAGCAGCTACCGGACGGACGACCGCGGGGGGGAGCAGTACTTC. Protein product: CASSYRTDDRGGEQYF.

This clonotype was recorded many times. This chain joins TRBV4-1 and TRBJ2-1, with 9 nucleotides matching TRBD2. The CDR3 is made up of 15 amino acids. Germline V CDR1 and CDR2: MGHRA, YSYEKL. After removal of 0 bases from V and 10 bases from J, the junction contained 7 bases not matched to a gene. The CDR3 region is CASSQEQAGGDEQFF. The DNA of the CDR3 is TGCGCCAGCAGCCAAGAGCAAGCGGGAGGAGACGAGCAGTTCTTC.

This clonotype was counted at least ten times. The V call is TRBV18, the J call TRBJ2-1; maybe TRBD1 (5 bases). Germline-derived CDR1 and CDR2 are KGHSH and LQKENI. The CDR3 totals 14 residues. V lost 4 bases and J 5 bases, leaving 12 bases between the germline ends. The CDR3 bases are TGTGCCAGCTCACGCATCCAGGGAAACAATGAGCAGTTCTTC. Its protein is CASSRIQGNNEQFF.